Described below is a single T cell receptor (beta chain) sequence and its context. The record originates from a study of blood T cell repertoires in COVID-19. Study at large: Acute and convalescent COVID-19 samples came from the United States, Italy and Spain. T cells, B-cell-depleted T cells, or PBMCs provided the cDNA or gDNA that served as material.

This study enrolled people aged 18 to 89 from about two dozen US geographic areas. Each participant's cohort was designated according to participant-reported clinical history. Repertoires were generated with immunoSEQ multiplex PCR, while TCRdb's copy carries only in-frame clones and drops some. The repertoire holds about 480,000 clones, with 88% as singletons. Germline loops: CDR1 MNHNS, CDR2 SASEGT. J gave up 4 bases and V 2 bases, and 3 bases lay outside the gene matches. The CDR3 is 14 amino acids. The material sequenced was PBMCs or T cells enriched from blood (not recorded which). This sequence joins TRBV6-1 and TRBJ2-7; 9 nucleotides match TRBD2. The source is a woman between 40 and 55 years old who had recovered from COVID-19. The CDR3 nucleotides read TGTGCCAGCAGTGAACAAGCGGGAGGTTACGAGCAGTACTTC. Protein sequence: CASSEQAGGYEQYF.